One sample yielded the 18 T cell receptor beta chains listed below, sequenced in a study of control samples from healthy donors and cancer patients. TCRdb keeps only in-frame clones here, not all; method: immunoSEQ multiplex PCR. Among 45,000 to 60,000 clones listed, 94% were seen once. Sequencing input: blood. The receptor source for this set is a man aged 25 to 45 in good health.

The chain recombines TRBV11-2 with TRBJ1-1, with D hard to call. This CDR3 is built from 15 residues. V lost 4 bases and J lost 6, with 18 bases in between. Germline assignment: CDR1 SGHAT and CDR2 FQNNGV. DNA of the CDR3: TGTGCCAGCAGCTCTGGAGTCCGAAGCGGGTCTGAAGCTTTCTTT. Translation gives CASSSGVRSGSEAFF.

V usage is TRBV9 and J usage is TRBJ1-3; D uncertain. CDR1 SGDLS and CDR2 YYNGEE come from the germline V gene. The germline V and J ends were trimmed by 2 bases and 0 bases, with 9 bases remaining between them. The CDR3 runs 15 residues. CDR3 nucleotides: TGTGCCAGCAGCGTCAATGACCGCTCTGGAAACACCATATATTTT. It codes for CASSVNDRSGNTIYF. Complete variable domain (other parts from reference TRBV9 and TRBJ1-3): DSGVTQTPKHLITATGQRVTLRCSPRSGDLSVYWYQQSLDQGLQFLIQYYNGEERAKGNILERFSAQQFPDLHSELNLSSLELGDSALYFCASSVNDRSGNTIYFGEGSWLTVV.

As DNA, the CDR3 is TGTGCCAGCAGAGAAACAGGGGAAGAGACCCAGTACTTC. Amino acid sequence: CASRETGEETQYF. J is TRBJ2-5 and V is TRBV28, with TRBD1 matching over 7 bases. CDR1 and CDR2 from the germline V gene are MDHEN and SYDVKM. J lost 3 bases, V lost 6 bases, and 4 bases had no gene match. This CDR3 is built from 13 residues.

This clone was observed a single time. The chain uses TRBV2 and TRBJ1-1, with D possibly being TRBD1 (6 bases). V shed 8 bases and J shed 2 bases, with 15 bases lying between them. Germline V gene data show CDR1 as SNHLY and CDR2 as FYNNEI. The CDR3 loop spans 14 amino acids. For the CDR3, the DNA is TGTGCCAGCCATTTCGTGGGGGGCAACACTGAAGCTTTCTTT. Protein: CASHFVGGNTEAFF.

This chain joins TRBV9 and TRBJ2-7; D possibly uses TRBD1 or TRBD2 (5 bases each). Between the trimmed V and J ends, which lost 4 bases and 2 bases, there was a span of 10 bases. Germline-derived CDR1 and CDR2 are SGDLS and YYNGEE. This CDR3 region has 13 residues. Written as DNA, the CDR3 is TGTGCCAGCAGCCGGGACGGAACCTACGAGCAGTACTTC. This gives the protein CASSRDGTYEQYF.

V is TRBV5-1 and J is TRBJ2-7; 7 positions agree with TRBD1. This CDR3 is 14 amino acids long. CDR1 and CDR2 from the germline V gene are SGHRS and YFSETQ. With 4 bases clipped from V and 2 bases from J, the junction kept 6 bases outside the gene matches. CDR3 residues: CASSPDRLTYEQYF. CDR3 DNA: TGCGCCAGCAGCCCGGACAGGTTAACCTACGAGCAGTACTTC.

The chain carries TRBV19 and TRBJ2-2; TRBD2 aligns across 10 bases. This CDR3 is 18 amino acids long. After removal of 4 bases from V and 2 bases from J, the junction contained 10 bases not matched to a gene. Germline V gives CDR1 LNHDA, CDR2 SQIVND (reference sequence). The CDR3 DNA reads as TGTGCCAGTAGTAACCCTCGGACTAGCGGAGTTAACACCGGGGAGCTGTTTTTT. This gives the protein CASSNPRTSGVNTGELFF.

The rearrangement uses TRBV11-2 and TRBJ1-1; tentatively, D is TRBD1 (5 bases). Germline V gives CDR1 SGHAT, CDR2 FQNNGV. V shed 0 bases and J shed 4 bases, with 21 bases lying between them. CDR3 length equals 18 residues. CDR3 amino acids: CASSLDHGARGWFTEAFF. In DNA form, the CDR3 reads TGTGCCAGCAGCTTAGATCATGGAGCTAGGGGATGGTTCACTGAAGCTTTCTTT.

This sequence joins TRBV11-3 and TRBJ2-3; 13 nucleotides agree with TRBD2. Germline CDR1 and CDR2: SGHNT and YENEEA. With V trimmed by 6 bases and J by 4 bases, 10 bases remained unmatched. The CDR3 has 17 amino acids. For the CDR3, the DNA is TGTGCCAGCAGTCCTCGTCGACTAGCGGGGGGTTCAGATACGCAGTATTTT. Protein: CASSPRRLAGGSDTQYF.

The V call is TRBV4-3, the J call TRBJ1-4, with a tentative D call TRBD1 (6 bases). The CDR3 extends over 15 amino acids. Trimming pared 3 bases from V and 5 bases from J, leaving 13 bases between. CDR1 is LGHNA, CDR2 YSLEER, per germline. The CDR3 DNA reads as TGCGCCAGCAGCCACGAGGACAGACCGAATGAAAAACTGTTTTTT. Its translation is CASSHEDRPNEKLFF.

This chain links TRBV2 with TRBJ1-5, with D perhaps TRBD1 (5 bases). The CDR3 consists of 15 residues. The germline V gene has CDR1 SNHLY and CDR2 FYNNEI. V was cut by 5 bases and J by 2 bases, with 13 bases left in between. The CDR3 sequence: CASSNGGEGNQPQHF. The CDR3 DNA reads as TGTGCCAGCAGTAACGGGGGGGAGGGCAATCAGCCCCAGCATTTT.

This rearrangement joins TRBV29-1 to TRBJ2-7, with D perhaps TRBD1 (6 bases). The length of the CDR3 is 12 residues. Trimming pared 5 bases from V and 4 bases from J, leaving 12 bases between. Germline CDR1 is SQVTM and CDR2 is ANQGSEA. Here the CDR3 DNA reads TGCAGCGTTCAGGACAGATCTTACGAGCAGTACTTC. This codes for CSVQDRSYEQYF.

CDR3 sequence: CAISEPPGKGNYGYTF. Here the CDR3 DNA reads TGTGCCATCAGTGAGCCCCCGGGCAAGGGGAACTATGGCTACACCTTC. V is TRBV10-3 and J is TRBJ1-2, with D tentatively TRBD1 (5 bases). Germline V lookup: CDR1 ENHRY, CDR2 SYGVKD. Trimming stripped 2 bases from V and 2 bases from J, with 15 bases between. The CDR3 loop spans 16 amino acids.

The rearrangement joins TRBV7-9 to TRBJ1-2; D is possibly TRBD1 (5 bases). Germline V lookup: CDR1 SEHNR, CDR2 FQNEAQ (reference sequence). V lost 5 bases to trimming and J lost 4 bases, with 14 bases between them. The CDR3 contains 14 residues. CDR3 DNA sequence: TGTGCCAGCAGCCCCCTCTGGGGGGGCTATGGCTACACCTTC. This gives the protein CASSPLWGGYGYTF.

The chain has TRBV1 and TRBJ2-7; TRBD2, the D gene given by the table, was not confirmed from the DNA. TRBV1 is described as a pseudogene. The CDR3 has 20 amino acids. The CDR3 is CTSSLAQSGTSGTHIYEQYF. The CDR3 DNA sequence: TGCACCAGCAGCCTCGCCCAGTCCGGGACTAGCGGCACCCATATCTACGAGCAGTACTTC.

J is TRBJ1-5 and V is TRBV10-3; D not certain. The CDR3 extends over 11 amino acids. Per the germline V gene, CDR1 is ENHRY and CDR2 is SYGVKD. Trimming shortened V by 8 bases and J by 7 bases, and 9 bases separated the two germline ends. CDR3 residues: CAIGRAQPQHF. CDR3 sequence (DNA): TGTGCCATCGGGCGGGCACAGCCCCAGCATTTT.

This chain uses TRBV6-5 with TRBJ1-2; D unclear. V lost 7 bases and J lost 6, with 18 bases in between. The CDR3 is made up of 14 amino acids. CDR1 is MNHEY, CDR2 SVGAGI, per germline. CDR3 protein: CASKKEYSGHGYTF. The CDR3 DNA reads TGTGCCAGCAAGAAAGAATACTCAGGTCATGGCTACACCTTC.

The V and J genes are TRBV5-1 and TRBJ2-7; 7 bases align to TRBD2. The germline CDR1 and CDR2 sequences are SGHRS and YFSETQ. The length of the CDR3 is 16 residues. J gave up 0 bases and V 0 bases, and 6 bases lay outside the gene matches. The CDR3 DNA is TGCGCCAGCAGCTTGGAAACCGAGCGGGACTCCTACGAGCAGTACTTC. This codes for CASSLETERDSYEQYF.